This is a list of T cell receptor beta chains from one sample in a study of blood T cell repertoires in COVID-19. The method was immunoSEQ multiplex PCR; TCRdb's version includes in-frame clones alone and lacks a portion of them. The sample includes about 350,000 clones, around 90% of them seen just once. The sample taken for sequencing was peripheral blood. These receptors originate from a young woman who had recovered from COVID-19. Both conserved end residues are part of each CDR3. The order of the fields is D gene, J gene, V gene, CDR3 DNA, CDR3 protein. The D gene is left open where the match is weak.

D: -; J: TRBJ1-1; V: TRBV12-5; DNA: TGTGCTAGTGGTTTGTTCACACCAGCTTTCTTT; CDR3: CASGLFTPAFF
D: -; J: TRBJ2-1; V: TRBV4-3; DNA: TGCGCCAGCAGCCAAGTCGTCGGCAGGGCGCAGTTCTTC; CDR3: CASSQVVGRAQFF
D: TRBD1; J: TRBJ1-1; V: TRBV6-5; DNA: TGTGCCAGCAGCCAGGGACAGGGGTACACTGAAGCTTTCTTT; CDR3: CASSQGQGYTEAFF
D: -; J: TRBJ2-5; V: TRBV14; DNA: TGTGCCAGCAGCCAGATAGGCAGCCGGGAACAAGAGACCCAGTACTTC; CDR3: CASSQIGSREQETQYF
D: -; J: TRBJ1-4; V: TRBV6-5; DNA: TGTGCCAGCAGCGGTGGACAGATCTATAATGAAAAACTGTTTTTT; CDR3: CASSGGQIYNEKLFF
D: -; J: TRBJ1-2; V: TRBV21-1; DNA: TGTGCCAGCAGCAACGGGGGAGTCTATGGCTACACCTTC; CDR3: CASSNGGVYGYTF
D: -; J: TRBJ1-1; V: TRBV4-1; DNA: TGCGCCAGCAGCCAAGATCTAACAGCAGGTGAAGCTTTCTTT; CDR3: CASSQDLTAGEAFF
D: TRBD1; J: TRBJ2-1; V: TRBV4-3; DNA: TGCGCCTCCCAAGGGGGCGCGGACAATGAGCAGTTCTTC; CDR3: CASQGGADNEQFF
D: -; J: TRBJ2-1; V: TRBV5-4; DNA: TGTGCCAGCAGCGACCCCACAGTCAGGGTCAATGAGCAGTTCTTC; CDR3: CASSDPTVRVNEQFF
D: -; J: TRBJ1-1; V: TRBV2; DNA: TGTGCCAGCAGTGTGACAGGCCGGAACACTGAAGCTTTCTTT; CDR3: CASSVTGRNTEAFF
D: -; J: TRBJ2-1; V: TRBV11-2; DNA: TGTGCCAGCAGCCTAAGTACAGGAAGCTCCTACAATGAGCAGTTCTTC; CDR3: CASSLSTGSSYNEQFF
D: TRBD1; J: TRBJ1-1; V: TRBV29-1; DNA: TGCAGCGTTGACGGTGGGGAGTTGAGGGCTACAGGGGGCGAGGAGAACACTGAAGCTTTCTTT; CDR3: CSVDGGELRATGGEENTEAFF
D: -; J: TRBJ2-3; V: TRBV27; DNA: TGTGCCAGCAGTTCGCGGTTAAGCACAGATACGCAGTATTTT; CDR3: CASSSRLSTDTQYF
D: TRBD1; J: TRBJ2-1; V: TRBV4-3; DNA: TGCGCCAGCAGCCAAGTCTGGACAGGGGGCTACAATGAGCAGTTCTTC; CDR3: CASSQVWTGGYNEQFF
D: -; J: TRBJ2-5; V: TRBV20-1; DNA: TGCAGTGCTAGTCTCGGGGGATACCAAGAGACCCAGTACTTC; CDR3: CSASLGGYQETQYF
D: TRBD1; J: TRBJ2-2; V: TRBV27; DNA: TGTGCCAGCAGTCCCGCGGACAGGGTGTTAACCGGGGAGCTGTTTTTT; CDR3: CASSPADRVLTGELFF
D: -; J: TRBJ1-1; V: TRBV19; DNA: TGTGCCAGTAGTTCCCGGGGAGGGCTAATGAACACTGAAGCTTTCTTT; CDR3: CASSSRGGLMNTEAFF